The 10 T cell receptor beta chains presented below share a single source sample, sequenced in a study of T cells in Graves' hyperthyroidism and ophthalmopathy. Regions amplified from RNA transcripts were the TCR beta CDR3 regions. HTBI primers were employed in a first-round RT-PCR of the TCR CDR3. TCRdb used MiXCR to reprocess the multiplex PCR reads, holding one entry per CDR3 protein. The table includes fewer than 750,000 distinct CDR3 sequences, 46% detected once. The sample taken for sequencing was peripheral blood or thyroid tissue (not recorded which). These receptor sequences come from a young woman with Graves' hyperthyroidism.

The chain links TRBV29-1 to TRBJ2-3; D assignment may be TRBD1 or TRBD2 (6 bases each). The ends were cut back, 7 bases at V and 3 bases at J, with 11 bases in the middle. There are 12 residues in the CDR3. CDR1 is SQVTM, CDR2 ANQGSEA, per germline. The CDR3 nucleotides are TGCAGCGCCGGAGGGGGGACAGATACGCAGTATTTT. Translated: CSAGGGTDTQYF.

This clonotype was observed a single time. A much larger clone differs by one base, so this may be a read error. This chain joins TRBV6-5 and TRBJ1-1, with 7 bases matching TRBD1. The germline V gene has CDR1 MNHEY and CDR2 SVGAGI. The length of the CDR3 is 17 residues. As DNA, the CDR3 is TGTGGCAGCAGTTACCCAAGGACAGGTTCCATTGACACTGAAGCTTTCTTT. Translating gives CGSSYPRTGSIDTEAFF.

This clonotype appeared many times. The rearrangement links TRBV14 to TRBJ2-5; 7 nucleotides line up with TRBD1. This CDR3 has 15 amino acids. V lost 4 bases and J lost 1; bases outside the gene matches: 6. Germline values: CDR1 SGHDN, CDR2 FVKESK. The CDR3 loop reads CASSPWTGPQETQYF. DNA for the CDR3: TGTGCCAGCAGCCCCTGGACAGGCCCCCAAGAGACCCAGTACTTC.

The chain links TRBV12-3 or TRBV12-4 to TRBJ2-3, with 7 bases lining up with TRBD2. This CDR3 has 15 amino acids. The junction had 4 bases not matched to a gene; V was cut back by 2 bases and J by 2 bases. The CDR3 DNA follows: TGTGCCAGCAGTTTACCTGCGGGAGACACAGATACGCAGTATTTT. Translated, it gives CASSLPAGDTDTQYF.

This clonotype showed up just a few times. V gene TRBV7-2 combines with J gene TRBJ2-5; the D gene could be TRBD1 or TRBD2 (7 bases each). Germline lookup yields CDR1 SGHTA and CDR2 FQGNSA. Trimming took off 5 bases at V and 5 bases at J, with 21 bases between the two ends. The length of the CDR3 is 16 residues. The CDR3 reads CASSLSGGGGRETQYF. The CDR3 DNA reads TGTGCCAGCAGCCTCTCAGGGGGGGGAGGAAGGGAGACCCAGTACTTC.

For this clonotype: Given a much more abundant clone one base away, this may be a read error. V is TRBV19 and J is TRBJ2-5; D is perhaps TRBD1 or TRBD2 (5 bases each). Germline V gives CDR1 LNHDA, CDR2 SQIVND (reference sequence). The CDR3 has 15 residues. In nucleotides, the CDR3 is TGTGCCAGTAGTCTTTCGGGACCCACGTCGGAGACCCAGTGCTTC. Protein product: CASSLSGPTSETQCF.

This clonotype was detected ten times or more. J is TRBJ1-2 and V is TRBV4-3, with D unclear. The CDR3 totals 14 residues. From germline, CDR1 is LGHNA and CDR2 YSLEER. The germline V and J ends were trimmed by 0 bases and 2 bases, with 7 bases remaining between them. The CDR3 sequence: CASSQELGNYGYTF. The CDR3 nucleotides are TGCGCCAGCAGCCAAGAATTGGGGAACTATGGCTACACCTTC.

The rearrangement uses TRBV29-1 and TRBJ2-6; tentatively, D is TRBD1 or TRBD2 (5 bases each). This CDR3 has 17 amino acids. Germline values: CDR1 SQVTM, CDR2 ANQGSEA. Trimming removed 6 bases at V and 4 bases at J, with 22 bases between. CDR3 DNA: TGCAGCGTAGACAGCTCACTCCGGGGATCCGGGGCCAACGTCCTGACTTTC. Amino acids: CSVDSSLRGSGANVLTF. The full variable domain, its missing parts supplied by reference TRBV29-1 and TRBJ2-6, is SAVISQKPSRDICQRGTSLTIQCQVDSQVTMMFWYRQQPGQSLTLIATANQGSEATYESGFVIDKFPISRPNLTFSTLTVSNMSPEDSSIYLCSVDSSLRGSGANVLTFGAGSRLTVL.

The table lists this clonotype with many counts. The chain combines TRBV29-1 with TRBJ1-1; D gene unclear. This CDR3 comprises 12 residues. The germline V and J ends were trimmed by 7 bases and 3 bases, with 12 bases remaining between them. Germline CDR1 SQVTM, CDR2 ANQGSEA. This CDR3 reads CSARAVDTEAFF. DNA of the CDR3: TGCAGCGCTCGGGCCGTCGACACTGAAGCTTTCTTT.

This clonotype has just one count. The rearrangement links TRBV18 to TRBJ1-1, with 7 positions matching TRBD1. The CDR3 is made up of 15 amino acids. Germline V gives CDR1 KGHSH, CDR2 LQKENI. J lost 5 bases, V lost 4 bases, and 10 bases had no gene match. CDR3 loop: CASSLLPSGGTEAFF. DNA of the CDR3: TGTGCCAGCTCACTTCTACCGTCAGGGGGTACTGAAGCTTTCTTT.